This record looks at one T cell receptor (beta chain) sequence and its context. Its antigen is still unknown. This sample is part of a study of shared clonotypes between healthy human individuals. Findings of the study overall: Shared clonotypes: 4.5% to 6.5% naive CD4, around 3.4% naive CD8, less than 2.5% memory CD4, approximately 0.41% memory CD8.

Each PCR replicate from the sorted subsets contained about 200 ng DNA, which is roughly 33,000 T cell genomes. Original data processing: Junction-only sequences produced by ImmunoSEQ had no quality scores, so filtering differed. Measured with immunoSEQ multiplex PCR; TCRdb has only the in-frame clones, and not every one. The DNA was the basis for D and trimming; V, J and clone size are from that table. The table includes roughly 2.5 million clones, approximately 92% detected once. Per germline, CDR1 SGDLS and CDR2 YYNGEE. This CDR3 is built from 15 residues. The germline V and J ends were trimmed by 6 bases and 0 bases, with 14 bases remaining between them.

The genes are TRBV9 and TRBJ2-3, with D possibly being TRBD1 or TRBD2 (5 bases each). The source of this sequence is a man younger than 35 in good health. Input material: naive CD4+ T cells sorted from blood. Subset meaning: CD45RA+ positively selected. Written as DNA, the CDR3 is TGTGCCAGCACCCTAAGAGGGGCTAGCACAGATACGCAGTATTTT. It is translated as CASTLRGASTDTQYF.